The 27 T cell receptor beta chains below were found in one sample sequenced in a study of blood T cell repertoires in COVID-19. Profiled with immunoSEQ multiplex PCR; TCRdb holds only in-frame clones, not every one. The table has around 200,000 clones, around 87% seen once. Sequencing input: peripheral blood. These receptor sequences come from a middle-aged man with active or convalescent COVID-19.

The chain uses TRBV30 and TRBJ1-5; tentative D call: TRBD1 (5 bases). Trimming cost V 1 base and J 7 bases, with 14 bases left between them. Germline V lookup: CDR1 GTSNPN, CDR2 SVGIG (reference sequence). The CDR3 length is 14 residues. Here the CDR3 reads CAWSEGQGRQPQHF. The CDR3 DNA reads TGTGCCTGGAGTGAGGGGCAGGGAAGACAGCCCCAGCATTTT.

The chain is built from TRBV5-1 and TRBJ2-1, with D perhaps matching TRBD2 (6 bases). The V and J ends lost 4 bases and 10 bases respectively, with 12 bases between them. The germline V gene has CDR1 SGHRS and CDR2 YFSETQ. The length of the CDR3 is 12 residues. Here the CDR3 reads CASSGRSAEQFF. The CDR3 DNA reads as TGCGCCAGCAGCGGGAGGTCTGCGGAGCAGTTCTTC.

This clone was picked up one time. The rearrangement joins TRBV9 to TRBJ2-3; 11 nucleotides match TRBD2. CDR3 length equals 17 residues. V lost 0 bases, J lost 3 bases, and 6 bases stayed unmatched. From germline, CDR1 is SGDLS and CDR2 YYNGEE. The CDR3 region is CASSVDLAGGPTDTQYF. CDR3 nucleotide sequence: TGTGCCAGCAGCGTAGACTTAGCGGGGGGGCCGACAGATACGCAGTATTTT. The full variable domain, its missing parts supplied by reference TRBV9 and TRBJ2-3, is DSGVTQTPKHLITATGQRVTLRCSPRSGDLSVYWYQQSLDQGLQFLIQYYNGEERAKGNILERFSAQQFPDLHSELNLSSLELGDSALYFCASSVDLAGGPTDTQYFGPGTRLTVL.

The CDR3 sequence is CASSPRHFSPLHF. CDR3 coding DNA: TGTGCCAGCAGTCCCCGACACTTTTCACCCCTCCACTTT. This chain uses TRBV28 with TRBJ1-6, with D hard to call. The germline V gene has CDR1 MDHEN and CDR2 SYDVKM. The CDR3 length is 13 residues. Trimming stripped 5 bases from V and 9 bases from J, with 11 bases between.

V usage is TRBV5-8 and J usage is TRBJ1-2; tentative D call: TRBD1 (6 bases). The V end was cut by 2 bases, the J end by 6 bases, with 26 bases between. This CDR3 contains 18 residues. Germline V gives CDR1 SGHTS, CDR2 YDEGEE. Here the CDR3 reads CASSFWGSNRVYGDGYTF. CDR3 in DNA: TGTGCCAGCAGCTTTTGGGGCTCGAACAGGGTGTATGGGGATGGCTACACCTTC.

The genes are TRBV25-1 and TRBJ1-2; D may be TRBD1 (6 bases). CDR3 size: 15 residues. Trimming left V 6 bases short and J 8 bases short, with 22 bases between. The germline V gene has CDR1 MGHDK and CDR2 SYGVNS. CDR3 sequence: CASSPQGSFLLGYTF. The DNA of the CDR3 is TGTGCCAGCAGCCCGCAGGGGAGCTTTTTGTTAGGCTACACCTTC.

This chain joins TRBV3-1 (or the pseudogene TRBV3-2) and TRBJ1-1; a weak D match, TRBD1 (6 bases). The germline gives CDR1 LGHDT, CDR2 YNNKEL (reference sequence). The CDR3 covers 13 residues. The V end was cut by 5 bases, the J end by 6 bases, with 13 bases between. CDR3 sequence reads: CASSYDRMAEAFF. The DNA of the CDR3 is TGTGCCAGCAGCTATGACAGGATGGCTGAAGCTTTCTTT.

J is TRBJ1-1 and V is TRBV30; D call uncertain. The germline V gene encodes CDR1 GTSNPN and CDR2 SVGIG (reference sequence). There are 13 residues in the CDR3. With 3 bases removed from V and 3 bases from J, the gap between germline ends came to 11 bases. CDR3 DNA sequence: TGTGCCTGGAGAGCCTCAAAATACACTGAAGCTTTCTTT. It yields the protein CAWRASKYTEAFF.

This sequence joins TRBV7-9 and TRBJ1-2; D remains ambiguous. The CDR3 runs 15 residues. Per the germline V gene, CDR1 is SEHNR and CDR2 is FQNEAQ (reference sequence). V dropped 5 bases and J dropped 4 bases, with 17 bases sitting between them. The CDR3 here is CASSKSFPGVYGYTF. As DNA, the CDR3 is TGTGCCAGCAGCAAATCCTTCCCAGGCGTCTATGGCTACACCTTC.

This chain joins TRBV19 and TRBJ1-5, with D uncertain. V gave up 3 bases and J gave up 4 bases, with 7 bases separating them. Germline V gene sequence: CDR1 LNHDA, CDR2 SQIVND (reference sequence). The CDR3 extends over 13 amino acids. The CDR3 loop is CASSIRLNQPQHF. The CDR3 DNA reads TGTGCCAGTAGTATCAGATTAAATCAGCCCCAGCATTTT.

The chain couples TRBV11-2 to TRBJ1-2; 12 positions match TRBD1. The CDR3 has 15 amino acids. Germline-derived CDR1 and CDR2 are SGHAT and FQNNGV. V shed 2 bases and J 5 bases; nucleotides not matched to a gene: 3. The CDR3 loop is CASSLRGQGAYGYTF. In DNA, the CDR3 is TGTGCCAGCAGCTTAAGGGGACAGGGGGCTTATGGCTACACCTTC.

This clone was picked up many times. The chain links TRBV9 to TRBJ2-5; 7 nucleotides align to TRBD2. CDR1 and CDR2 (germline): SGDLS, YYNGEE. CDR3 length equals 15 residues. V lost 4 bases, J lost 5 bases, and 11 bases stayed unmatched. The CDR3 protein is CASSPGGPGRETQYF. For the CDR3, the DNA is TGTGCCAGCAGCCCGGGGGGTCCTGGTCGGGAGACCCAGTACTTC.

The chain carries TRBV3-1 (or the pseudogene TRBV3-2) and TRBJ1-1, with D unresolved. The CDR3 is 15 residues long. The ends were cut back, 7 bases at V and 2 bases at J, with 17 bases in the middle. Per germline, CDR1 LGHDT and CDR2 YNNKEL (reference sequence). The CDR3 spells CASTLGRHINTEAFF. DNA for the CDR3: TGTGCCAGCACCCTGGGCAGGCACATTAACACTGAAGCTTTCTTT.

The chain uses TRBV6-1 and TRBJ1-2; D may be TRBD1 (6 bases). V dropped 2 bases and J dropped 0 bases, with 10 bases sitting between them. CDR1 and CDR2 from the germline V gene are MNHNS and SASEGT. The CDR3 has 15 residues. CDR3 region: CASSEPRQANYGYTF. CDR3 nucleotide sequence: TGTGCCAGCAGTGAACCCCGACAGGCTAACTATGGCTACACCTTC.

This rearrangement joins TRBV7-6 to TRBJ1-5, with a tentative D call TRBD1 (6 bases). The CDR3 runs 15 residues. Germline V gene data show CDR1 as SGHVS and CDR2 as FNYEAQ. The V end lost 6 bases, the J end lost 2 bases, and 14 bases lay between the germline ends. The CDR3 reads CASSPDSLGNQPQHF. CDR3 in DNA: TGTGCCAGCAGTCCGGACAGCCTGGGCAATCAGCCCCAGCATTTT.

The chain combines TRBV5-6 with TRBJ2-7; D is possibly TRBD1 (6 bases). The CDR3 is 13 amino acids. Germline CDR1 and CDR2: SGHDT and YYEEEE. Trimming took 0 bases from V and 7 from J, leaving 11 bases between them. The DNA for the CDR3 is TGTGCCAGCAGCTTGGCAGGGACAAGTGAGCAGTACTTC. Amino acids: CASSLAGTSEQYF.

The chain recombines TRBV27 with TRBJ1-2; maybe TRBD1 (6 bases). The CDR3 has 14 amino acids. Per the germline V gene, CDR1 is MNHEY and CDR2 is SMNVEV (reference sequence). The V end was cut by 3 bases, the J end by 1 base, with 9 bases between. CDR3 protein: CASSFRGINYGYTF. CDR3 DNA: TGTGCCAGCAGTTTCAGGGGTATTAACTATGGCTACACCTTC.

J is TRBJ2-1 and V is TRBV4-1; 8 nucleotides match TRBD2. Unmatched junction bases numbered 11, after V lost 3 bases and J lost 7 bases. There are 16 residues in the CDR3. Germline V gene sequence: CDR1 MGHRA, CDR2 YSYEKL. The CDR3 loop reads CASSHYPGGAINEQFF. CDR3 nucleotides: TGCGCCAGCAGCCACTACCCCGGGGGGGCCATAAATGAGCAGTTCTTC.

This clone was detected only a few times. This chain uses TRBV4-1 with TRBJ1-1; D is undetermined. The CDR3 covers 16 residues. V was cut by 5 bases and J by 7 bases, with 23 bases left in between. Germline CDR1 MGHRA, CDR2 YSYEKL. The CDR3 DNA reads TGCGCCAGCAGCGCAAAGGACCTCCGGGAGGAGGGTGAAGCTTTCTTT. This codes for CASSAKDLREEGEAFF.

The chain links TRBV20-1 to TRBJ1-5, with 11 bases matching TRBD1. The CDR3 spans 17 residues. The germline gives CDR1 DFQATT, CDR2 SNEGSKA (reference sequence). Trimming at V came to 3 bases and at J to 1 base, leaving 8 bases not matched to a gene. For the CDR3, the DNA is TGCAGTGCTAGTCAGGGACAGGGGGGAATGAGCAATCAGCCCCAGCATTTT. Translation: CSASQGQGGMSNQPQHF.

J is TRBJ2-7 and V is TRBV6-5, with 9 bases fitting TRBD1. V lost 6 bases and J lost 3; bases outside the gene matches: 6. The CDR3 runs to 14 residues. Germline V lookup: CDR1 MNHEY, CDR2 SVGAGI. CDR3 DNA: TGTGCCAGCAGACCCGGGACAGGGAGCTACGAGCAGTACTTC. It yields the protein CASRPGTGSYEQYF.

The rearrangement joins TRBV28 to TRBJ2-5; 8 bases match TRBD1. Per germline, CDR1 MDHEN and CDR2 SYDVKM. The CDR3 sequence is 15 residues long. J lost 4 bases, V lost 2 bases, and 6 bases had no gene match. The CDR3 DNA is TGTGCCAGCAGTTTACTACAGGGGGAAATAGAGACCCAGTACTTC. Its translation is CASSLLQGEIETQYF.

In DNA, the CDR3 is TGTGCCAGCAGCCCCGAGGGGGTCCTATACGAGCAGTACTTC. Amino acid sequence: CASSPEGVLYEQYF. The chain uses TRBV3-1 (or the pseudogene TRBV3-2) and TRBJ2-7; D perhaps matches TRBD1 (6 bases). CDR1 LGHDT and CDR2 YNNKEL come from the germline V gene (reference sequence). The CDR3 extends over 14 amino acids. The V gene lost 4 bases and the J gene lost 4 bases, with 14 bases spanning the gap.

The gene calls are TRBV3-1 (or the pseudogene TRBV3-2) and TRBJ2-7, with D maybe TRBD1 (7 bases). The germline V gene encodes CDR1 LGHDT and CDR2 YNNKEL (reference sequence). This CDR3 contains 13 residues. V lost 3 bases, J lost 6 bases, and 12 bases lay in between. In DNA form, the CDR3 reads TGTGCCAGCAGCCACCAGGGGGGTTCCGAGCAGTACTTC. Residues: CASSHQGGSEQYF.

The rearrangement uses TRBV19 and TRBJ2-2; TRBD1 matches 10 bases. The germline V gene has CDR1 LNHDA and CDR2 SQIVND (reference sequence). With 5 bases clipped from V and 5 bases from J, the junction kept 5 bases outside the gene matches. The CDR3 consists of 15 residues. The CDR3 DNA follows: TGTGCCAGTAGTTTTTGGACAGGGGGAACCGGGGAGCTGTTTTTT. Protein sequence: CASSFWTGGTGELFF.

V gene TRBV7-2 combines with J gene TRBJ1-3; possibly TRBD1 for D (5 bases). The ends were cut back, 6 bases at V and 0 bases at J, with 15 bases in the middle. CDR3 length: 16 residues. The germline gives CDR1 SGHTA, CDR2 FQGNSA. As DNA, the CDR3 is TGTGCCAGCAGACCCGGGACTTTCTACTCTGGAAACACCATATATTTT. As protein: CASRPGTFYSGNTIYF.

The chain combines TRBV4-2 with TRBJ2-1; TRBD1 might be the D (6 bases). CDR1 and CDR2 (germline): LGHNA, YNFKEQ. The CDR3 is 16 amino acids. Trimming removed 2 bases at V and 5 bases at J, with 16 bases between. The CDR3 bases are TGTGCCAGCAGCCAAAGCTCTGGACAGATGAACAATGAGCAGTTCTTC. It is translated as CASSQSSGQMNNEQFF.